What follows are 2 T cell receptor beta chains derived from one specimen sequenced in a study of T cells after posttransplantation cyclophosphamide. The table came from immunoSEQ multiplex PCR; TCRdb's copy has only in-frame clones and leaves some out. Observed in the sample are roughly 16,000 clones, none of them singletons. A marrow graft followed busulfan-fludarabine conditioning, with cyclophosphamide on days +3 and +4. The specimen was PBMCs, collected after allogeneic stem cell transplant with posttransplant cyclophosphamide. These TCRs come from a female patient in her 30s who received an allogeneic stem cell transplant from a related donor, was CMV-positive, and had no GVHD. T cells may partly derive from the graft donor.

This clone was detected many times. The rearrangement uses TRBV28 and TRBJ1-5, with 10 bases identical to TRBD1. V lost 6 bases to trimming and J lost 5 bases; unmatched junction nucleotides: 7. The CDR3 loop spans 15 amino acids. The germline V gene encodes CDR1 MDHEN and CDR2 SYDVKM. The CDR3 region has the DNA TGTGCCAGCAGATGGGGGACAGGGGTCCATCAGCCCCAGCATTTT. This encodes CASRWGTGVHQPQHF.

This clone was counted at least ten times. The chain is built from TRBV15 and TRBJ2-1, with 9 bases that match TRBD1. Germline V gene data show CDR1 as LNHNV and CDR2 as YYDKDF (reference sequence). V dropped 5 bases and J dropped 6; count of bases not matched to a gene: 8. The CDR3 length is 15 residues. The CDR3 DNA follows: TGTGCCACCAGCGGGGGACAGGGCCAGCGCAATGAGCAGTTCTTC. It encodes CATSGGQGQRNEQFF.